The rows below give T cell receptor beta chains drawn from one sample of a study of blood T cell repertoires in COVID-19. Sequenced by immunoSEQ multiplex PCR; TCRdb stores in-frame clones only, minus some. There are about 46,000 clones in the sample; over 75% occur only once, and 15% to 17% lies in the top ten. What was sequenced was peripheral blood. All receptors derive from a human donor in a cohort sampled during active COVID-19. The donor label of this sample is uncertain. Both conserved end residues are part of each CDR3. The D gene is left open where the match is weak. The size field is filled for only some rows; it gives once, few, many or a size class.

>TRBV7-9|13|TRBJ2-7|.|.
CASSRDSPYEQYF
TGTGCCAGCAGCCGCGACAGCCCGTACGAGCAGTACTTC
>TRBV14|15|TRBJ2-1|TRBD1|many
CASSHLRQGTHEQFF
TGTGCCAGCAGCCACTTGAGACAGGGGACGCATGAGCAGTTCTTC
>TRBV2|15|TRBJ2-1|.|.
CASRSGQGGHNEQFF
TGTGCCAGCAGGTCGGGTCAAGGAGGTCACAATGAGCAGTTCTTC
>TRBV9|14|TRBJ1-2|.|.
CASSVAGQGYGYTF
TGTGCCAGCAGCGTAGCTGGGCAGGGTTATGGCTACACCTTC
>TRBV10-3|12|TRBJ2-1|TRBD1|.
CAIRGQPDEQFF
TGTGCCATCAGGGGACAGCCCGATGAGCAGTTCTTC
>TRBV27|19|TRBJ2-1|TRBD1|.
CASSPSRTGRTISYNEQFF
TGTGCCAGCAGTCCGAGTAGGACAGGGCGAACCATATCCTACAATGAGCAGTTCTTC
>TRBV4-3|13|TRBJ1-1|.|.
CASARYRNTEAFF
TGCGCCAGCGCCCGCTATCGGAACACTGAAGCTTTCTTT
>TRBV3-1/TRBV3-2|14|TRBJ2-7|.|.
CASSQGGGSYEQYF
TGTGCCAGCAGCCAAGGAGGGGGATCCTACGAGCAGTACTTC
>TRBV2|14|TRBJ2-5|TRBD2|.
CASRGTSGGLTQYF
TGTGCCAGCAGGGGGACTAGCGGGGGCCTGACCCAGTACTTC
>TRBV4-3|16|TRBJ2-2|TRBD2|.
CASSSGASHDTGELFF
TGCGCCAGCAGCAGCGGGGCTAGCCACGACACCGGGGAGCTGTTTTTT
>TRBV5-1|16|TRBJ1-5|TRBD1|.
CASSPGEGQGNQPQHF
TGCGCCAGCAGCCCTGGTGAGGGACAGGGGAACCAGCCCCAGCATTTT
>TRBV15|14|TRBJ1-2|TRBD1|.
CATSIDRVSYGYTF
TGTGCCACCAGCATAGACAGGGTCAGCTATGGCTACACCTTC
>TRBV5-1|16|TRBJ2-1|TRBD2|.
CASSLIGGGANNEQFF
TGCGCCAGCAGCTTGATAGGCGGGGGGGCAAACAATGAGCAGTTCTTC
>TRBV27|17|TRBJ2-7|.|.
CASSSSGLTAPYYEQYF
TGTGCCAGCAGTTCGTCCGGGTTGACCGCCCCTTACTACGAGCAGTACTTC